The sequence of this T cell receptor (beta chain) was determined in a study of beta chain features in type 1 diabetes. Study details: Across the samples, some 98,000,000 sorted cells were examined in total. Study-level points and caveats: It was possible that PCR favored shorter templates, equally so in patients and controls.

V dropped 5 bases and J dropped 0 bases, with 9 bases sitting between them. This CDR3 has 14 amino acids. Germline V gives CDR1 LNHDA, CDR2 SQIVND (reference sequence). Isolated RNA was reverse transcribed in full, so expressed TCRB transcripts were sequenced. Sequenced by immunoSEQ multiplex PCR; TCRdb stores in-frame clones only, minus some. The sample shows 250,000 to 350,000 clones, approximately 11% of them seen only once. This clone was counted between two and nine times. Its specificity is unknown. This sequence was found in a woman in her 30s in good health. The genes are TRBV19 and TRBJ2-3; the D gene is possibly TRBD2 (5 bases). The sequencing input was naive CD4+ T cells from blood. CDR3 sequence reads: CASSRRGSTDTQYF. The CDR3 nucleotides read TGTGCCAGTAGTCGGCGCGGGAGCACAGATACGCAGTATTTT.